These T cell receptor beta chains were read from a single sample in a study of T-cell memory formation after mild COVID-19. Each CDR3 protein is one row after TCRdb ran MiXCR on the 5' RACE reads. The repertoire holds roughly 600,000 distinct CDR3 sequences, with under 20% as singletons. The sequenced sample consisted of PBMCs or a T cell subset sorted from them (not recorded which). These receptors originate from an adult woman who had mild COVID-19 (a few samples of this study predate the infection). Cell type and time point are not known. The CDR3 runs from the conserved cysteine through the conserved F or W. D genes are given only for firm matches. Clone size is not always given. Where it is, it says once, few, many or a class for expanded clones.

CDR3 DNA: TGTGCCAGCAGCCCCGAGGCAGGGAGAGCTTTCTTT
CDR3 protein: CASSPEAGRAFF
D gene: -
clone size: -
V gene: TRBV3-1
J gene: TRBJ1-1

CDR3 DNA: TGCGCCAGCAGCCCCACAATTGGGGACACTGAAGCTTTCTTT
CDR3 protein: CASSPTIGDTEAFF
D gene: -
clone size: few
V gene: TRBV5-1
J gene: TRBJ1-1

CDR3 DNA: TGTGCCTGGAGTGTACAATGGGGCGTGGAGTACCAAGAGACCCAGTACTTC
CDR3 protein: CAWSVQWGVEYQETQYF
D gene: -
clone size: -
V gene: TRBV30
J gene: TRBJ2-5

CDR3 DNA: TGCAGTGCTCCCGCCTACCCTGGGGCCAACGTCCTGACTTTC
CDR3 protein: CSAPAYPGANVLTF
D gene: -
clone size: few
V gene: TRBV20-1
J gene: TRBJ2-6

CDR3 DNA: TGTGCCAGCAGTCCTGGGCCGGGACTAGCGGGAGGGCAAGATACGCAGTATTTT
CDR3 protein: CASSPGPGLAGGQDTQYF
D gene: TRBD2
clone size: few
V gene: TRBV12-3/TRBV12-4
J gene: TRBJ2-3

CDR3 DNA: TGCGCCAGCAGCCGGGGACTAGCGGGACGCTCCTACGAGCAGTACTTC
CDR3 protein: CASSRGLAGRSYEQYF
D gene: TRBD2
clone size: -
V gene: TRBV4-3
J gene: TRBJ2-7

CDR3 DNA: TGTGCCAGCAGCTTGTACACAGGGCGGCCTGAAGCTTTCTTT
CDR3 protein: CASSLYTGRPEAFF
D gene: -
clone size: -
V gene: TRBV5-5
J gene: TRBJ1-1

CDR3 DNA: TGTGCCAGCAGTTTAGCGGGGGCCCTGAAAGCTTTCTTT
CDR3 protein: CASSLAGALKAFF
D gene: -
clone size: -
V gene: TRBV27
J gene: TRBJ1-1

CDR3 DNA: TGTGCCAGCAGCTTATCTGAGACCTACGAGCAGTACTTC
CDR3 protein: CASSLSETYEQYF
D gene: -
clone size: few
V gene: TRBV7-9
J gene: TRBJ2-7

CDR3 DNA: TGCAGCGTTGAGGGGGATGAAGATACGCAGTATTTT
CDR3 protein: CSVEGDEDTQYF
D gene: -
clone size: few
V gene: TRBV29-1
J gene: TRBJ2-3

CDR3 DNA: TGTGCCAGCCGTGCAGCGGGAGGGCCCTCCTACAATGAGCAGTTCTTC
CDR3 protein: CASRAAGGPSYNEQFF
D gene: TRBD2
clone size: few
V gene: TRBV7-9
J gene: TRBJ2-1

CDR3 DNA: TGTGCCACCAGTGATTTTAGGCTAGCGGGAAAAACCGGGGAGCTGTTTTTT
CDR3 protein: CATSDFRLAGKTGELFF
D gene: TRBD2
clone size: -
V gene: TRBV24-1
J gene: TRBJ2-2

CDR3 DNA: TGCAGCGTTGACCACGGTGGAGGGAACGGCTACACCTTC
CDR3 protein: CSVDHGGGNGYTF
D gene: -
clone size: few
V gene: TRBV29-1
J gene: TRBJ1-2

CDR3 DNA: TGTGCCAGCAGCTTAGTAGGGGGGTCGGGCCGGAGCTACAATGAGCAGTTCTTC
CDR3 protein: CASSLVGGSGRSYNEQFF
D gene: -
clone size: -
V gene: TRBV7-7
J gene: TRBJ2-1

CDR3 DNA: TGCGCCAGCAGCTTGTATGGGCGGGGGGCCCACTACGAGCAGTACTTC
CDR3 protein: CASSLYGRGAHYEQYF
D gene: TRBD2
clone size: many
V gene: TRBV5-1
J gene: TRBJ2-7

CDR3 DNA: TGTGCCAGCAGTACGACAGGGGACGCCCACGAGCAGTACTTC
CDR3 protein: CASSTTGDAHEQYF
D gene: -
clone size: -
V gene: TRBV3-2
J gene: TRBJ2-7

CDR3 DNA: TGTGCCACCAGCAGAGATCGTACCCGGGAGCTGTTTTTT
CDR3 protein: CATSRDRTRELFF
D gene: -
clone size: few
V gene: TRBV15
J gene: TRBJ2-2

CDR3 DNA: TGCGCCAGCAGCCGGGCGGGAGAGACCCAGTACTTC
CDR3 protein: CASSRAGETQYF
D gene: -
clone size: few
V gene: TRBV5-1
J gene: TRBJ2-5

CDR3 DNA: TGCAGTGCTGTTAGGACAGGGAGCAAGGCTGAAGCTTTCTTT
CDR3 protein: CSAVRTGSKAEAFF
D gene: TRBD1
clone size: few
V gene: TRBV20-1
J gene: TRBJ1-1

CDR3 DNA: TGCGCCAGCAGCTCCGGACAGACCCAAGAGACCCAGTACTTC
CDR3 protein: CASSSGQTQETQYF
D gene: -
clone size: many
V gene: TRBV5-1
J gene: TRBJ2-5

CDR3 DNA: TGTGCCAGCAGTGAATTGAGGGCACGGGTGATCACCCAGTACTTC
CDR3 protein: CASSELRARVITQYF
D gene: -
clone size: -
V gene: TRBV25-1
J gene: TRBJ2-5

CDR3 DNA: TGTGCCACCAGTGATTCCAATCAGCCCCAGCATTTT
CDR3 protein: CATSDSNQPQHF
D gene: -
clone size: many
V gene: TRBV24-1
J gene: TRBJ1-5

CDR3 DNA: TGTGCCAGCAGCGCTCCGGCACAGGGTAACGAGCAGTACTTC
CDR3 protein: CASSAPAQGNEQYF
D gene: -
clone size: -
V gene: TRBV9
J gene: TRBJ2-7

CDR3 DNA: TGTGCCAGCAGTTTTCCGTCGGACAGGGGTTTATTCTGGTATAATTCACCCCTCCACTTT
CDR3 protein: CASSFPSDRGLFWYNSPLHF
D gene: TRBD1
clone size: -
V gene: TRBV6-6
J gene: TRBJ1-6

CDR3 DNA: TGTGCCAGCAGCCGACAGGGGGTTAGCTCCTACAATGAGCAGTTCTTC
CDR3 protein: CASSRQGVSSYNEQFF
D gene: TRBD1
clone size: -
V gene: TRBV7-8
J gene: TRBJ2-1

CDR3 DNA: TGTGCCAGCAGTTTAATCTCCCTAGCTAACTATGGCTACACCTTC
CDR3 protein: CASSLISLANYGYTF
D gene: -
clone size: -
V gene: TRBV12-3/TRBV12-4
J gene: TRBJ1-2

CDR3 DNA: TGTGCCAGCAGTTTGAGTCTCTCTGGAAACACCATATATTTT
CDR3 protein: CASSLSLSGNTIYF
D gene: -
clone size: -
V gene: TRBV12-3/TRBV12-4
J gene: TRBJ1-3

CDR3 DNA: TGTGCCTGGAAATTATCTGGGGGGGGCGCGAATTCACCCCTCCACTTT
CDR3 protein: CAWKLSGGGANSPLHF
D gene: -
clone size: -
V gene: TRBV30
J gene: TRBJ1-6

CDR3 DNA: TGTGCCAGCAGCTCCGCGGGGGGGCAAGAGACCCAGTACTTC
CDR3 protein: CASSSAGGQETQYF
D gene: TRBD2
clone size: -
V gene: TRBV7-9
J gene: TRBJ2-5

CDR3 DNA: TGTGCCATCAGTGACAGCGGGGGGGCGACAGATACGCAGTATTTT
CDR3 protein: CAISDSGGATDTQYF
D gene: TRBD2
clone size: many
V gene: TRBV10-3
J gene: TRBJ2-3

CDR3 DNA: TGTGCCAGCAGCCACCCTAGCGGGACCCAAGAGACCCAGTACTTC
CDR3 protein: CASSHPSGTQETQYF
D gene: TRBD2
clone size: few
V gene: TRBV3-1
J gene: TRBJ2-5